A selection of T cell receptor beta chains follows, all from one sample in a study of blood T cell repertoires in COVID-19. Sequencing was performed with immunoSEQ multiplex PCR; in TCRdb, only in-frame clones are kept and a portion is missing. The table includes approximately 260,000 clones, roughly nine tenths detected once. The sequencing sample was made of peripheral blood. These receptors were taken from a woman aged 40 to 55 who had recovered from COVID-19. CDR3s include the opening cysteine and the closing phenylalanine or tryptophan.

v_call,j_call,cdr3_aa
TRBV27,TRBJ2-4,CASRPRLAVHDTKNIQYF
TRBV11-2,TRBJ2-7,CASSPGFAGLEVEYF
TRBV12-5,TRBJ2-2,CASVRTNTGELFF
TRBV6-5,TRBJ1-3,CASTLGGGGNTIYF
TRBV10-3,TRBJ2-7,CAISDGLSSYEQYF
TRBV29-1,TRBJ2-2,CSVAGTENTGELFF
TRBV6-5,TRBJ1-2,CASRGEDSYGYTF
TRBV9,TRBJ2-2,CASSATEWIGELFF
TRBV28,TRBJ1-4,CASSPTTGTGTEKLFF
TRBV6-2/TRBV6-3,TRBJ2-1,CASRYSRRDGNEQFF
TRBV19,TRBJ1-1,CASTPPDKVTEAFF
TRBV19,TRBJ1-6,CASSIDRVNSPLHF
TRBV3-1/TRBV3-2,TRBJ2-1,CASSQVFSGTSSYNEQFF
TRBV21-1,TRBJ1-2,CASSKAAGPGGYTF
TRBV5-4,TRBJ2-3,CASSSGTSGLHTQYF
TRBV6-5,TRBJ2-3,CATILGASTDTQYF
TRBV7-9,TRBJ1-1,CASSLRETGGTEAFF
TRBV27,TRBJ2-7,CASSLDLLGLYEQYF
TRBV6-4,TRBJ1-5,CASTGQGYSNQPQHF
TRBV5-1,TRBJ1-3,CASSPGTGGGGNTIYF
TRBV24-1,TRBJ2-3,CATSDFSGRAPDTQYF
TRBV11-3,TRBJ1-1,CASSLQNTEAFF
TRBV9,TRBJ2-3,CASSARQGSTDTQYF
TRBV7-2,TRBJ2-3,CASRFPPSGIYTDTQYF
TRBV19,TRBJ1-3,CASSIGRPSSGNTIYF
TRBV5-1,TRBJ2-7,CASTPSGGHYEQYF
TRBV4-1,TRBJ1-2,CASSFTYRAGGGYTF
TRBV5-6,TRBJ1-1,CASSLTTGKMNTEAFF
TRBV7-2,TRBJ1-5,CASSLRGNQPQHF
TRBV7-9,TRBJ2-2,CASSPTGNAGELFF
TRBV28,TRBJ1-1,CASSSGTGGNEAFF
TRBV5-4,TRBJ2-3,CASRSTGFGSDTQYF
TRBV7-9,TRBJ2-1,CASSSQNNEQFF